The 5 T cell receptor beta chains listed next were all sequenced from one sample in a study of shared clonotypes between healthy human individuals. Assay: immunoSEQ multiplex PCR; the TCRdb copy retains only in-frame clones and omits some. The table has 520,000 or so clones, about four fifths seen once. The specimen sequenced was PBMCs. The source of these receptors is a woman in her thirties or forties in good health. Some clones in this sample may be carry-over from other donors' samples.

The chain uses TRBV28 and TRBJ2-7, with 7 bases fitting TRBD1. Germline-derived CDR1 and CDR2 are MDHEN and SYDVKM. This CDR3 spans 16 amino acids. Losses at the gene ends were 3 bases for V and 4 bases for J; bases not matched to a gene: 12. For the CDR3, the DNA is TGTGCCAGCAGTTTTTACCCCGGGACAGATTATTACGAGCAGTACTTC. Amino acid sequence: CASSFYPGTDYYEQYF.

The chain is built from TRBV9 and TRBJ2-7; D is ambiguous. The germline V gene encodes CDR1 SGDLS and CDR2 YYNGEE. This CDR3 spans 14 amino acids. The V and J ends lost 3 bases and 6 bases respectively, with 16 bases between them. The DNA for the CDR3 is TGTGCCAGCAGCGAGATGGGCTTGTCTTCCGAGCAGTACTTC. Its protein product is CASSEMGLSSEQYF.

The chain has TRBV10-3 and TRBJ2-1, with TRBD2 matching 11 bases. The CDR3 length is 17 residues. V gave up 4 bases and J gave up 6 bases; unmatched junction bases: 11. Germline CDR1 is ENHRY and CDR2 is SYGVKD. The CDR3 region is CAISGPGASGRTNEQFF. CDR3 DNA: TGTGCCATCAGTGGCCCAGGAGCTAGCGGGAGGACCAATGAGCAGTTCTTC.

This chain links TRBV5-1 with TRBJ2-3; tentative D call: TRBD1 (6 bases). The CDR3 has 16 amino acids. Germline V gene lookup returns CDR1 SGHRS and CDR2 YFSETQ. Trimming took 1 base from V and 0 from J, leaving 12 bases between them. The CDR3 region is CASSLLGQTSTDTQYF. CDR3 nucleotide sequence: TGCGCCAGCAGCTTGCTCGGACAGACTAGCACAGATACGCAGTATTTT.

This chain uses TRBV30 with TRBJ1-1; 8 bases map to TRBD1. This CDR3 contains 13 residues. Trimming cost V 5 bases and J 4 bases; bases outside gene matches: 6. From germline, CDR1 is GTSNPN and CDR2 SVGIG (reference sequence). This CDR3 is CAWAGGLGTEAFF. The CDR3 nucleotides are TGTGCCTGGGCAGGGGGCCTGGGCACTGAAGCTTTCTTT.